The 12 T cell receptor beta chains below all came from one sample that was sequenced in a study of T cells in Graves' hyperthyroidism and ophthalmopathy. RNA transcripts provided the source from which TCR beta CDR3 regions were amplified. A set of HTBI primers served as the primers for a first-round RT-PCR of the TCR CDR3. TCRdb re-called the multiplex PCR reads through MiXCR, storing one row per CDR3 protein. Of 500,000 to 600,000 distinct CDR3 sequences in the sample, 40% to 55% were seen once. The sequencing input was peripheral blood or thyroid tissue (not recorded which). The receptors come from an adult woman with Graves' disease, either hyperthyroidism or ophthalmopathy (not recorded which).

The chain combines TRBV19 with TRBJ2-6; TRBD1 matches 7 bases. Germline trimming cut 10 bases from V and 0 bases from J; bases unmatched to any gene: 9. This CDR3 spans 16 amino acids. In germline, CDR1 is LNHDA, CDR2 SQIVND (reference sequence). The CDR3 reads CATRGQRFSGANVLTF. For the CDR3, the DNA is TGTGCCACAAGGGGACAGCGATTCTCTGGGGCCAACGTCCTGACTTTC.

The rearrangement links TRBV30 to TRBJ1-4, with unresolved D. Trimming took off 5 bases at V and 7 bases at J, with 8 bases between the two ends. Germline CDR1 and CDR2: GTSNPN and SVGIG (reference sequence). The CDR3 consists of 11 residues. This chain's CDR3 is CAWGHPEKLFF. The DNA of the CDR3 is TGTGCCTGGGGGCACCCTGAAAAACTGTTTTTT.

The chain couples TRBV5-6 to TRBJ1-4; D ambiguous. The germline V gene encodes CDR1 SGHDT and CDR2 YYEEEE. This CDR3 region has 15 residues. V lost 0 bases and J lost 7, with 13 bases in between. The CDR3 DNA reads as TGTGCCAGCAGCTTGGCCGGGAATCGGGGTGAAAAACTGTTTTTT. This encodes CASSLAGNRGEKLFF.

This clonotype was detected many times. The chain recombines TRBV7-9 with TRBJ2-2; 13 nucleotides agree with TRBD2. The germline CDR1 and CDR2 sequences are SEHNR and FQNEAQ (reference sequence). Trimming at V came to 4 bases and at J to 3 bases, leaving 2 bases not matched to a gene. The CDR3 sequence is 16 residues long. The CDR3 nucleotides are TGTGCCAGCAGCTCCGGACTAGCGGGAGACACCGGGGAGCTGTTTTTT. This encodes CASSSGLAGDTGELFF.

This clonotype came up a few times. This chain joins TRBV29-1 and TRBJ2-7, with D possibly being TRBD1 (6 bases). Germline V lookup: CDR1 SQVTM, CDR2 ANQGSEA. There are 15 residues in the CDR3. Between the trimmed V and J ends, which lost 4 bases and 2 bases, there was a span of 18 bases. The CDR3 region is CSVAQGQGPAYEQYF. Written as DNA, the CDR3 is TGCAGCGTTGCTCAGGGGCAGGGACCAGCCTACGAGCAGTACTTC.

This clonotype has only one observation. V is TRBV10-2 and J is TRBJ1-5, with 7 bases fitting TRBD1. The CDR3 sequence is 14 residues long. From germline, CDR1 is WSHSY and CDR2 SAAADI. The V gene end was trimmed by 7 bases and the J gene end by 4 bases; junction bases not matched to a gene: 7. CDR3 DNA sequence: TGCGCCAGCAAGGAAACAGGGGTTAATCAGCCCCAGCATTTT. This codes for CASKETGVNQPQHF.

The chain has TRBV6-5 and TRBJ1-1, with a possible D match to TRBD1 (6 bases). This CDR3 is 14 amino acids long. Germline CDR1 MNHEY, CDR2 SVGAGI. With 5 bases removed from V and 8 bases from J, the gap between germline ends came to 18 bases. The CDR3 DNA reads as TGTGCCAGCAGTCTCTTACAGGGTTCTTCCGAAGCTTTCTTT. Translation: CASSLLQGSSEAFF.

This clonotype was seen at least ten times. The chain has TRBV12-3 or TRBV12-4 and TRBJ2-7; tentatively, D is TRBD1 (5 bases). This CDR3 is 13 amino acids long. V lost 6 bases and J 1 base, leaving 10 bases between the germline ends. The CDR3, as DNA: TGTGCCAGCAGACCGACAGCTTCCTACGAGCAGTACTTC. This encodes CASRPTASYEQYF.

This sequence joins TRBV10-3 and TRBJ1-5; D might be TRBD1 (5 bases). Germline V lookup: CDR1 ENHRY, CDR2 SYGVKD. With 8 bases removed from V and 5 bases from J, the gap between germline ends came to 13 bases. This CDR3 comprises 13 residues. CDR3 sequence reads: CAIGGTADQPQHF. The CDR3 coding sequence is TGTGCCATCGGAGGGACTGCGGATCAGCCCCAGCATTTT.

This clonotype was detected ten times or more. The J gene is TRBJ2-7, the V gene TRBV2, with 8 bases that match TRBD1. V shed 11 bases and J 7 bases; nucleotides not matched to a gene: 19. There are 15 residues in the CDR3. CDR1 and CDR2 from the germline V gene are SNHLY and FYNNEI. CDR3 in amino acids: CACRDRIPSSEEQYF. As DNA, the CDR3 is TGTGCCTGCCGGGACAGGATCCCTTCTTCGGAAGAGCAGTACTTC.

The table lists this clonotype with a few counts. The V call is TRBV15, the J call TRBJ1-2; D is unclear. CDR1 LNHNV and CDR2 YYDKDF come from the germline V gene (reference sequence). There are 12 residues in the CDR3. Trimming took 0 bases from V and 8 from J, leaving 7 bases between them. This CDR3 reads CATSREVGGYTF. The CDR3 coding sequence is TGTGCCACCAGCAGAGAAGTGGGCGGCTACACCTTC.

The V call is TRBV10-3, the J call TRBJ2-7; 8 bases agree with TRBD2. The CDR3 consists of 15 residues. V was pared by 6 bases and J by 2 bases, with 9 bases of the junction left unmatched. Looked up from germline, CDR1 is ENHRY and CDR2 is SYGVKD. For the CDR3, the DNA is TGTGCCATCAGGGACAGCGGGAGAAGTCCCTACGAGCAGTACTTC. Residues: CAIRDSGRSPYEQYF.